These T cell receptor beta chains were read from a single sample in a study of cytomegalovirus exposure and HLA in healthy donors. The table came from immunoSEQ multiplex PCR; TCRdb's copy has only in-frame clones and leaves some out. The sample includes about 180,000 clones, 70% to 80% seen only once; the top ten take 1.4%. Source material: PBMCs. The receptor source for this set is a man aged 18-30 years in good health and CMV-seronegative. CDR3s include the opening cysteine and the closing phenylalanine or tryptophan. Each record gives: V gene, clone size, D gene, J gene, CDR3 DNA, CDR3 protein. A D gene is named only where the DNA matches it firmly. Expanded clones are given a class, and other clones once, few, many or no size at all.

>TRBV7-8|-|-|TRBJ2-1
TGTGCCAGCAGCTTAGCTGCGACAGACAATGAGCAGTTCTTC
CASSLAATDNEQFF
>TRBV5-5|few|TRBD1|TRBJ2-1
TGTGCCAGCAACGCTGGGACAGGGTTCTTCAATGAGCAGTTCTTC
CASNAGTGFFNEQFF
>TRBV18|few|-|TRBJ2-4
TGTGCCAGCTCACCCACCATTTCAACAGGGAACATTCAGTACTTC
CASSPTISTGNIQYF
>TRBV19|-|-|TRBJ1-2
TGTGCCAGTAGTATAGCACCCGAGGATGGCTACACCTTC
CASSIAPEDGYTF
>TRBV18|-|TRBD1|TRBJ2-5
TGTGCCAGCTCACCACGACGCCCGGGACAGTTGGAGACCCAGTACTTC
CASSPRRPGQLETQYF
>TRBV29-1|-|-|TRBJ1-1
TGCAGCGTTTGGCCGAACACTGAAGCTTTCTTT
CSVWPNTEAFF
>TRBV27|-|TRBD1|TRBJ1-4
TGTGCCAGCAGTTTCCAGGGGGTCGCAGAACTGTTTTTT
CASSFQGVAELFF
>TRBV29-1|-|TRBD1|TRBJ2-3
TGCAGCGTTGAGAGGGGGCCACGGACAGATACGCAGTATTTT
CSVERGPRTDTQYF
>TRBV5-5|-|TRBD1|TRBJ2-7
TGTGCCAGCAGCTTGGCCGGGACAGGGCGATTCGAGCAGTACTTC
CASSLAGTGRFEQYF
>TRBV27|-|TRBD1|TRBJ2-7
TGTGCCAGCAGACCGGGACAGGTAGCCTACGAGCAGTACTTC
CASRPGQVAYEQYF
>TRBV14|-|-|TRBJ1-3
TGTGCCAGCAGCCTCCAGGGAAGAAACACCATATATTTT
CASSLQGRNTIYF
>TRBV5-1|-|TRBD2|TRBJ2-7
TGCGCCAGCAGCCCCGGGACTAGCGATGCCTACGAGCAGTACTTC
CASSPGTSDAYEQYF
>TRBV14|-|-|TRBJ1-3
TGTGCCAGCAGCCATCAGGGTCGGAACACCATATATTTT
CASSHQGRNTIYF
>TRBV2|once|-|TRBJ1-1
TGTGCCAGCCGGCCCTGGGGGGGCACTGAAGCTTTCTTT
CASRPWGGTEAFF
>TRBV7-9|-|TRBD2|TRBJ2-1
TGTGCCAGCAGCCTGACTAGCGACGCCTACAATGAGCAGTTCTTC
CASSLTSDAYNEQFF
>TRBV7-9|few|TRBD1|TRBJ1-4
TGTGCCAGCAGCTTATTGGGGACAGACGAAAAACTGTTTTTT
CASSLLGTDEKLFF
>TRBV7-2|-|-|TRBJ2-5
TGTGCCAGCAGTTCCGACTACCCCCAGTACTTC
CASSSDYPQYF
>TRBV5-1|-|-|TRBJ2-7
TGCGCCAGCAGGACACAGGGGGGGGCCTACGAGCAGTACTTC
CASRTQGGAYEQYF
>TRBV7-8|-|TRBD2|TRBJ2-3
TGTGCCAGCAGCTTACGGGGGACTAGCGGGAGTTCTACAGATACGCAGTATTTT
CASSLRGTSGSSTDTQYF
>TRBV29-1|-|TRBD2|TRBJ2-7
TGCAGCGCCACCGGGACCTCAAGAAGTACGCGGGAGGACTACGAGCAGTACTTC
CSATGTSRSTREDYEQYF
>TRBV6-5|-|-|TRBJ2-2
TGTGCCAGCAGTTACTCGATACTAGCATCCGGGGAGCTGTTTTTT
CASSYSILASGELFF
>TRBV6-4|-|TRBD1|TRBJ2-2
TGTGCCAGCAGGCCTGACGGGACAGGGGTCACCGGGGAGCTGTTTTTT
CASRPDGTGVTGELFF
>TRBV5-1|-|-|TRBJ2-7
TGCGCCAGCAGCCCACCCCAGTCCTACGAGCAGTACTTC
CASSPPQSYEQYF
>TRBV5-1|-|TRBD1|TRBJ2-7
TGCGCCAGCAGTTTCGATACGGGACAGGGGAACGAGCAGTACTTC
CASSFDTGQGNEQYF
>TRBV19|few|TRBD1|TRBJ1-1
TGTGCCAGTAGTAGACGGACAGGGAGGAACACTGAAGCTTTCTTT
CASSRRTGRNTEAFF
>TRBV18|-|TRBD2|TRBJ2-5
TGTGCCAGCTCCCCCTGGCAGGGAGGGCTTCAAGAGACCCAGTACTTC
CASSPWQGGLQETQYF
>TRBV2|once|-|TRBJ2-1
TGTGCCAGCAGTGGAATAGGGGTTTCTGAGCAGTTCTTC
CASSGIGVSEQFF
>TRBV5-8|-|TRBD1|TRBJ2-7
TGTGCCAGTACCCTTTCGGCGGGACAGGGGTCTCTGTACTTC
CASTLSAGQGSLYF
>TRBV10-2|-|-|TRBJ1-1
TGCGCCAGTCACGGGTGGGGACCCGGGACAGAAGCTTTCTTT
CASHGWGPGTEAFF
>TRBV6-5|few|-|TRBJ2-7
TGTGCCAGCAGTCCGGTCCCCGAGTACGAGCAGTACTTC
CASSPVPEYEQYF
>TRBV6-6|-|-|TRBJ2-7
TGTGCCAGCAGTTACTCCCTAGTAGATTCCGAGCAGTACTTC
CASSYSLVDSEQYF
>TRBV7-2|-|-|TRBJ2-3
TGTGCCAGCAGCCTTAGTATGGCCGCTAGTACGCAGTATTTT
CASSLSMAASTQYF
>TRBV27|few|-|TRBJ1-1
TGTGCCAGCAGCAGAACAGGGAGCGGCACTGAAGCTTTCTTT
CASSRTGSGTEAFF
>TRBV7-9|-|-|TRBJ1-1
TGTGCCAGCAGCCTAATAAGTATTAGGCGGGACCGACCGAACACTGAAGCTTTCTTT
CASSLISIRRDRPNTEAFF
>TRBV4-1|-|TRBD1|TRBJ2-2
TGCGCCAGCAGCCAAGTCGGAGCGACAGGGGGCAGAACCGGGGAGCTGTTTTTT
CASSQVGATGGRTGELFF
>TRBV15|once|-|TRBJ1-5
TGTGCCACCAGCAGAGATCTGAGGGTCGGTCAGCCCCAGCATTTT
CATSRDLRVGQPQHF
>TRBV2|-|-|TRBJ1-2
TGTGCCAGCAGTGAAACCCGGTGGGGAGGAAATGGCTACACCTTC
CASSETRWGGNGYTF
>TRBV14|few|TRBD1|TRBJ1-6
TGTGCCAGCAGCCCACCGGGACAGTTCAATTCACCCCTCCACTTT
CASSPPGQFNSPLHF
>TRBV29-1|-|TRBD2|TRBJ2-1
TGCAGCGTTGAAGGCGGGAGTAGCTCCTACAATGAGCAGTTCTTC
CSVEGGSSSYNEQFF
>TRBV15|-|-|TRBJ2-7
TGTGCCACCAGCGAAGGACACCCAGCCTACGAGCAGTACTTC
CATSEGHPAYEQYF
>TRBV9|-|-|TRBJ1-1
TGTGCCAGCAGCAAAACGGGCGGGGATAACACTGAAGCTTTCTTT
CASSKTGGDNTEAFF
>TRBV7-6|-|TRBD2|TRBJ2-2
TGTGCCAGCAGCCGACGACTAGCGGGATTTTACACCGGGGAGCTGTTTTTT
CASSRRLAGFYTGELFF
>TRBV9|-|-|TRBJ1-2
TGTGCCAGCAGCGCCGCGGGCCCCTTGAGTGGCTACACCTTC
CASSAAGPLSGYTF
>TRBV10-3|-|TRBD2|TRBJ2-2
TGTGCCACCGGCCGGGCACCGGGACTAGCGGGATCCGGGGAGCTGTTTTTT
CATGRAPGLAGSGELFF
>TRBV27|-|-|TRBJ2-1
TGTGCCAGCAGGTCCCGCGGGCGGGAAGCAAATTACAATGAGCAGTTCTTC
CASRSRGREANYNEQFF
>TRBV29-1|few|-|TRBJ1-1
TGCAGCGTTGAAGAACGGTATTTCGGGGCTTTCTTT
CSVEERYFGAFF